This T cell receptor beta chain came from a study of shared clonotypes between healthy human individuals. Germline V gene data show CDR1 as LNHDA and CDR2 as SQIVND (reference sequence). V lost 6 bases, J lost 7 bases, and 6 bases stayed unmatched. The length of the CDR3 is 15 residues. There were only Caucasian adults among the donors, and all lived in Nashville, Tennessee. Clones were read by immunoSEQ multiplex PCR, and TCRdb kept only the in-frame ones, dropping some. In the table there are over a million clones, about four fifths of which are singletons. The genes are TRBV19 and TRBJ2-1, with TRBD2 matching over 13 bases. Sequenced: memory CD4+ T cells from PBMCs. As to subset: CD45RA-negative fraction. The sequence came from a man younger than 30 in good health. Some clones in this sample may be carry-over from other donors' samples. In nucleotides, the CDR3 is TGTGCCAGTAGCGGACTAGCGGGAGTTAAGAATGAGCAGTTCTTC. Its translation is CASSGLAGVKNEQFF.